This entry describes one T cell receptor gamma chain. Its antigen is not known. Given a far larger clone just one base away, this is likely a sequencing read error. At the DNA level, this CDR3 is encoded by other sequences in the same sample as well. This record comes from a study of gamma delta lymphoproliferative disorders and STAT genes. Study background: The LymphoTrack Dx TCRG Assay amplified gamma chains from at least 50 ng of genomic DNA.

CDR1 is VTNTFY and CDR2 is YDVSTARD in the germline V gene (reference sequence). The CDR3 loop spans 15 amino acids. Study outcomes and limitations: Control T cells likely spanned varied maturation stages, whereas leukemic cells were skewed toward terminal effectors. Delta repertoires did not separate groups, but patient gamma repertoires clustered apart.

PBMCs from patients and controls supplied the genomic DNA for sequencing. TCRdb redid the clone calls on the multiplex PCR reads with CATT. The table has several hundred gamma-chain clones, roughly a quarter seen once. V is TRGV3 and J is TRGJP. The J gene was not available in TCRdb and was assigned here by matching the DNA to germline segments. The sequence was obtained from a human donor in good health. The sequencing sample was made of blood. The CDR3 sequence is CATWDLKLGKKIKVF. The CDR3 DNA reads as TGTGCTACCTGGGACTTAAAGTTGGGCAAAAAAATCAAGGTATTT.